A selection of T cell receptor beta chains follows, all from one sample in a study of blood T cell repertoires in COVID-19. Generated by immunoSEQ multiplex PCR, the TCRdb table keeps only in-frame clones and is missing some. Among roughly 130,000 clones listed, more than 70% were seen once. The sequenced sample consisted of peripheral blood. These receptors were collected from a woman in her fifties or sixties with acute or convalescent COVID-19. Both conserved end residues are part of each CDR3. D genes are given only for firm matches. The size field is filled for only some rows; it gives once, few, many or a size class.

>TRBJ2-2|-|TRBV12-3/TRBV12-4|-
TGTGCCAGCAGTTTAGGAGGTACCGGGGAGCTGTTTTTT
CASSLGGTGELFF
>TRBJ2-7|-|TRBV2|-
TGTGCCAGCGGTCGAGGGAGCTCCTACGAGCAGTACTTC
CASGRGSSYEQYF
>TRBJ1-5|-|TRBV27|TRBD1
TGTGCCAGCAGCCTATCGTTGGGACAGTATAATCCCCAGCATTTT
CASSLSLGQYNPQHF
>TRBJ2-3|-|TRBV2|-
TGTGCCAGCCGCCGCGGAGCTATCACAGATACGCAGTATTTT
CASRRGAITDTQYF
>TRBJ1-4|few|TRBV7-9|-
TGTGCCAGCAGCTTAGGGGCATCGGAAAAACTGTTTTTT
CASSLGASEKLFF
>TRBJ1-1|-|TRBV12-3/TRBV12-4|-
TGTGCCAGCAGTTTAGCGGGGGGGCTTGAAGCTTTCTTT
CASSLAGGLEAFF
>TRBJ1-2|-|TRBV5-6|TRBD1
TGTGCCAGCAGCTACGGACAGGGGGCTGGTGGCTACACCTTC
CASSYGQGAGGYTF
>TRBJ2-3|-|TRBV15|TRBD1
TGTGCCACCAGCCGGGGGACAGGAAGAGGGACAGATACGCAGTATTTT
CATSRGTGRGTDTQYF
>TRBJ2-3|few|TRBV6-2/TRBV6-3|TRBD1
TGTGCCAGCAGTTACGGGCGACAGGGGGCAGATACGCAGTATTTT
CASSYGRQGADTQYF
>TRBJ1-1|-|TRBV18|-
TGTGCCAGCTCACCAGGCAGCGGGAACACTGAAGCTTTCTTT
CASSPGSGNTEAFF
>TRBJ2-1|-|TRBV11-2|TRBD2
TGTGCCAGCAGCTTAGCCCTAACTAGCGGGAGGGGTGAGCAGTTCTTC
CASSLALTSGRGEQFF
>TRBJ1-2|-|TRBV29-1|TRBD1
TGCAGTGTTACAGGGGACTTTGGCTACACCTTC
CSVTGDFGYTF
>TRBJ2-1|-|TRBV12-5|-
TGTGCTAGTGCCGCAGGCTTTGCATACAATGAGCAGTTCTTC
CASAAGFAYNEQFF
>TRBJ2-4|-|TRBV24-1|TRBD2
TGTGCCACCAGGGGGGGGGACCTAGCCAAAAACATTCAGTACTTC
CATRGGDLAKNIQYF
>TRBJ2-3|few|TRBV29-1|TRBD2
TGCAGCTTAGCGGGGACTTACACAGATACGCAGTATTTT
CSLAGTYTDTQYF
>TRBJ1-5|-|TRBV4-1|-
TGCGCCAGCAGCCAAGGGACTAATCAGCCCCAGCATTTT
CASSQGTNQPQHF
>TRBJ1-6|-|TRBV6-5|-
TGTGCCAGCAGTTCTACAGGGACCTATAATTCACCCCTCCACTTT
CASSSTGTYNSPLHF
>TRBJ1-2|-|TRBV11-2|TRBD1
TGTGCCAGCAACCCAACAGGGGGTGGCTACACCTTC
CASNPTGGGYTF
>TRBJ1-1|-|TRBV9|-
TGTGCCAGCAGCGTCCTCAGGGATGTAATCACTGAAGCTTTCTTT
CASSVLRDVITEAFF
>TRBJ1-1|once|TRBV29-1|-
TGCAGCGTTGAAGGTATCACGGGGACTGAAGCTTTCTTT
CSVEGITGTEAFF
>TRBJ1-2|-|TRBV19|TRBD1
TGTGCCAGTAGTACAACCCTTGCCCCCGGGACAGCCAGGGCCTATGGCTACACCTTC
CASSTTLAPGTARAYGYTF
>TRBJ2-2|-|TRBV2|TRBD1
TGTGCCAGCAGTGAATTCCCCCAAACAGGGGCTAACACCGGGGAGCTGTTTTTT
CASSEFPQTGANTGELFF
>TRBJ1-2|-|TRBV5-1|-
TGCGCCAGCAGCTTAAAGGGGGATGGCTATGGCTACACCTTC
CASSLKGDGYGYTF
>TRBJ2-1|-|TRBV6-6|-
TGTGCCAGCAGTCAGTTTAGCGCGAAATCCTCCTACAATGAGCAGTTCTTC
CASSQFSAKSSYNEQFF
>TRBJ2-1|-|TRBV28|-
TGTGCCAGCATCCAGCGGAACTCCTACAATGAGCAGTTCTTC
CASIQRNSYNEQFF
>TRBJ1-3|-|TRBV6-1|-
TGTGCCAGCAGTGAAGTGGGGGGAGCTGGAAACACCATATATTTT
CASSEVGGAGNTIYF
>TRBJ1-1|-|TRBV18|-
TGTGCCAGCTCACCTGGCCTCATGAACACTGAAGCTTTCTTT
CASSPGLMNTEAFF
>TRBJ2-1|few|TRBV27|-
TGTGCCAGCAGTCCCACCTTTGGGGAGGTGTACAATGAGCAGTTCTTC
CASSPTFGEVYNEQFF
>TRBJ2-1|-|TRBV19|-
TGTGCCAGTAGTCTTGGAAGAATGACTGATGAGCAGTTCTTC
CASSLGRMTDEQFF
>TRBJ2-1|-|TRBV7-3|TRBD2
TGTGCCAGCAGCTTAATAGCTAGCGGGAGAGCCTCCTACAATGAGCAGTTCTTC
CASSLIASGRASYNEQFF
>TRBJ2-1|once|TRBV28|TRBD1
TGTGCCAGCAGTTTTGGGACAGTCTACAATGAGCAGTTCTTC
CASSFGTVYNEQFF
>TRBJ2-3|-|TRBV7-8|-
TGTGCCAGCAGCTCTCTTTACAAGGAAAGGGGGAACCGAGATACGCAGTATTTT
CASSSLYKERGNRDTQYF
>TRBJ2-4|-|TRBV19|TRBD1
TGTGCCAGCGACGACAGGGGGCGGAAAAACATTCAGTACTTC
CASDDRGRKNIQYF
>TRBJ2-3|-|TRBV6-6|TRBD2
TGTGCCAGCAGTTCCTTAGCGGGAGGTTCAGATACGCAGTATTTT
CASSSLAGGSDTQYF
>TRBJ1-1|-|TRBV3-1/TRBV3-2|-
TGTGCCAGCAGCCAAGATCTGCGGTTGATGAACACTGAAGCTTTCTTT
CASSQDLRLMNTEAFF
>TRBJ1-4|-|TRBV2|TRBD1
TGTGCCAGCAGCCTCGAAGGACAGGGCCATGAAAAACTGTTTTTT
CASSLEGQGHEKLFF